A selection of T cell receptor beta chains follows, all from one sample in a study of blood T cell repertoires in COVID-19. The table came from immunoSEQ multiplex PCR; TCRdb's copy has only in-frame clones and leaves some out. The table includes more than 50,000 clones, roughly 90% detected once. Material: peripheral blood. The origin of the receptors is a human donor in a cohort sampled during active COVID-19. CDR3s leave out the opening cysteine and the closing phenylalanine or tryptophan. Clone size, where shown, is once, few, many, or a class for clones that have expanded.

CDR3aa	abundance	v_gene
ASSQVYPGNQETQY	.	TRBV4-3
ASRDGGNQPQH	few	TRBV27
ASSRRGDEQY	.	TRBV4-1
ASSQYGGNGEKLF	once	TRBV14
ASSFEQGVTTDTQY	.	TRBV27
ASTAATGVATEAF	.	TRBV5-1
ASSRGGEDSYEQY	.	TRBV6-5
ASSYGQFSYEQY	few	TRBV6-2/TRBV6-3
ASSQDGGQYNEQF	.	TRBV4-3
ASSMGTSFDEQY	.	TRBV19
ASSQEVGGSGNEQF	once	TRBV4-1
ASSKVQGSPLH	.	TRBV4-3
ASSDRGPWETQY	.	TRBV6-1
ASSQDSSYNEQF	.	TRBV3-1/TRBV3-2
ASSLAGVRETQY	.	TRBV7-2
ASRGPTVSTQPQH	.	TRBV2
ASSSLSGPRTQY	.	TRBV7-8
ASSPSPYFMDSEVEQY	once	TRBV6-6
ASSEDRGLGEQY	.	TRBV2
ASSHGLAGTYEQY	.	TRBV27
ASSIWGRTSSYEQY	.	TRBV19
ASSEGQETNTEAF	.	TRBV4-3
ASSHGQVQETQY	.	TRBV6-2/TRBV6-3
ASSATLESSYNEQF	.	TRBV9
SVEDWSGIYNEQF	.	TRBV29-1
ATLGPGYGYT	.	TRBV12-3/TRBV12-4
ASSQLGLAEKLSYEQY	few	TRBV3-1/TRBV3-2
ASSPGQSLYEQY	.	TRBV5-6
ASSLERGGWEYGYT	.	TRBV5-4
ASRSRDRDTDTQY	.	TRBV10-1
ASSPGQSSSEQY	.	TRBV7-2
ASSLGMGGEQF	.	TRBV7-9